Below are 13 T cell receptor beta chains sequenced from a single sample in a study of monozygotic twins with inflammatory bowel disease. TCRdb reprocessed the 5' RACE reads and stores each CDR3 protein as one record, lacking DNA. Its listing shows under 150,000 distinct CDR3 sequences. The sequenced sample was blood. These receptors all stem from a human donor with ulcerative colitis or Crohn's disease, or a healthy co-twin of an affected twin (not recorded which).

The chain employs TRBV19 and TRBJ2-3; the TCRdb D gene call, TRBD1, has no DNA to confirm it. The germline CDR1 and CDR2 sequences are LNHDA and SQIVND (reference sequence). CDR3 length: 16 amino acids. CDR3 region: CASSPRDTQPTDTQYF.

The chain employs TRBV21-1 and TRBJ1-4; TCRdb outputs TRBD1, but without DNA this stays unchecked. TRBV21-1 is a pseudogene segment. This CDR3 has 14 residues. CDR3 in amino acids: CATKKGQGYEKLFF.

The chain has TRBV7-2 and TRBJ2-4; the D gene TCRdb calls, TRBD1, cannot be checked with no DNA. The CDR3 is 17 amino acids. Per the germline V gene, CDR1 is SGHTA and CDR2 is FQGNSA. The CDR3 region is CASSLAALRTGKNIQYF.

The chain links TRBV5-1 to TRBJ2-7; TCRdb's D gene call, TRBD1, goes unchecked for lack of DNA. Germline V gene lookup returns CDR1 SGHRS and CDR2 YFSETQ. This CDR3 spans 14 amino acids. The chain's CDR3 is CASNPGTGTYEQYF.

This chain links TRBV27 with TRBJ2-3; TCRdb picks TRBD2, but there is no DNA to check that call. This CDR3 has 14 residues. CDR1 MNHEY and CDR2 SMNVEV come from the germline V gene (reference sequence). The CDR3 loop reads CASSAGLHTDTQYF.

The rearrangement uses TRBV5-1 and TRBJ2-7; TCRdb names TRBD2, which stays unverified in the absence of DNA. The CDR3 has 15 residues. The germline gives CDR1 SGHRS, CDR2 YFSETQ. CDR3 residues: CASTLGTSRAYEQYF.

This chain connects TRBV20-1 to TRBJ1-6. The CDR3 contains 15 residues. Germline CDR1 reads DFQATT; CDR2 reads SNEGSKA (reference sequence). The CDR3 is CSASPYGSYNSPLHF.

The chain is built from TRBV20-1 and TRBJ2-3; TCRdb outputs TRBD2, but without DNA this stays unchecked. The CDR3 has 14 residues. Germline V CDR1 and CDR2: DFQATT, SNEGSKA (reference sequence). This CDR3 reads CSALAGTYTDTQYF.

This rearrangement joins TRBV20-1 to TRBJ2-5; with no DNA, the TCRdb D assignment of TRBD1 cannot be verified. This CDR3 spans 14 amino acids. Germline values: CDR1 DFQATT, CDR2 SNEGSKA (reference sequence). CDR3 amino acids: CSAESNRGGETQYF.

The chain joins TRBV11-2 to TRBJ2-4. The CDR3 loop spans 13 amino acids. Germline lookup yields CDR1 SGHAT and CDR2 FQNNGV. CDR3 in amino acids: CASRGLGKNIQYF.

The rearrangement joins TRBV11-2 to TRBJ1-6. CDR3 length: 19 amino acids. CDR1 and CDR2 from the germline V gene are SGHAT and FQNNGV. CDR3: CASSLRLGRGSSYNSPLHF. Complete variable domain (other parts from reference TRBV11-2 and TRBJ1-6): EAGVAQSPRYKIIEKRQSVAFWCNPISGHATLYWYQQILGQGPKLLIQFQNNGVVDDSQLPKDRFSAERLKGVDSTLKIQPAKLEDSAVYLCASSLRLGRGSSYNSPLHFGNGTRLTVT.

The genes are TRBV6-1 and TRBJ2-7; TCRdb lists TRBD1, though no DNA is available to test this call. Germline lookup yields CDR1 MNHNS and CDR2 SASEGT. This CDR3 has 17 amino acids. The CDR3 region is CASSLLTLWDSSYEQYF.

The V gene is TRBV29-1, the J gene TRBJ1-1. Germline assignment: CDR1 SQVTM and CDR2 ANQGSEA. This CDR3 has 12 residues. The CDR3 here is CSVDFKNTEAFF.